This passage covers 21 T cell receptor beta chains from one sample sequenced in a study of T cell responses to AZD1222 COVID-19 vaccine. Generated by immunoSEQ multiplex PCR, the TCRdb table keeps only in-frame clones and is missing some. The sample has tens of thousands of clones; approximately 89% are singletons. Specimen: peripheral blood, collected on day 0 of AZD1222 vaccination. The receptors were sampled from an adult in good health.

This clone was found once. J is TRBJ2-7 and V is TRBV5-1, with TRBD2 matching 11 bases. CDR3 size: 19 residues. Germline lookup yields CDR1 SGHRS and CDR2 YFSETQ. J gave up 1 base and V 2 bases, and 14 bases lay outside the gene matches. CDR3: CASSFGLLAGDHTSYEQYF. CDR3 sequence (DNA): TGCGCCAGCAGCTTTGGTCTACTAGCGGGAGACCACACGTCCTACGAGCAGTACTTC.

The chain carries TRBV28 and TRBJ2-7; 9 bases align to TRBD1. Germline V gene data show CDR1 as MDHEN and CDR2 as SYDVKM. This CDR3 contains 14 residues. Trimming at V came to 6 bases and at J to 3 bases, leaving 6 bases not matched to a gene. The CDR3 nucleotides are TGTGCCAGCAGCGGACAGGGGAGCGGCTACGAGCAGTACTTC. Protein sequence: CASSGQGSGYEQYF.

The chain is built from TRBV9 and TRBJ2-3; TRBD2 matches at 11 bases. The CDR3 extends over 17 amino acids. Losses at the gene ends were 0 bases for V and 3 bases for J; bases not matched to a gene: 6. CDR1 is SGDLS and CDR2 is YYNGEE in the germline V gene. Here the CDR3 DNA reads TGTGCCAGCAGCGTAGCTAGCGGGGGGCCTCTTACAGATACGCAGTATTTT. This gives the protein CASSVASGGPLTDTQYF.

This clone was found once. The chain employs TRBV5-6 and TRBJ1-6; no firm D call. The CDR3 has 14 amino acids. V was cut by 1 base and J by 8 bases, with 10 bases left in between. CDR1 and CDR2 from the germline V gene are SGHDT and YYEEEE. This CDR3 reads CASSLPRSDSPLHF. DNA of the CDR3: TGTGCCAGCAGCTTGCCCCGGTCGGATTCACCCCTCCACTTT. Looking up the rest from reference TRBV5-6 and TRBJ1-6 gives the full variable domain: DAGVTQSPTHLIKTRGQQVTLRCSPKSGHDTVSWYQQALGQGPQFIFQYYEEEERQRGNFPDRFSGHQFPNYSSELNVNALLLGDSALYLCASSLPRSDSPLHFGNGTRLTVT.

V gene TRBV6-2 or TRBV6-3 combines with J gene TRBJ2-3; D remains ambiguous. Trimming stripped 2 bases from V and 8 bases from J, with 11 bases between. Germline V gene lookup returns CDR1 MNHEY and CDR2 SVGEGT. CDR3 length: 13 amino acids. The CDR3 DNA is TGTGCCAGCAGTTACGAGGCTTGGGGTACGCAGTATTTT. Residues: CASSYEAWGTQYF.

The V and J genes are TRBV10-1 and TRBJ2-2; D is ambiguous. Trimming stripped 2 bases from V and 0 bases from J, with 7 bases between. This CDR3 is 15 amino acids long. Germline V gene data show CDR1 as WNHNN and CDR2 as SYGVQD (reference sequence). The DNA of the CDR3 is TGCGCCAGCAGTGAGCTGGCTTCGAACACCGGGGAGCTGTTTTTT. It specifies CASSELASNTGELFF.

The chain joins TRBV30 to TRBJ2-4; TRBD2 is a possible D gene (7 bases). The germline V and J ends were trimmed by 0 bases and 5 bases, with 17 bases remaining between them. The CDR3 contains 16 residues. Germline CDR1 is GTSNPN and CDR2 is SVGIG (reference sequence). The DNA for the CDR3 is TGTGCCTGGAGTGTAGGGGGGGGAGGGCGTCAAAACATTCAGTACTTC. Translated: CAWSVGGGGRQNIQYF.

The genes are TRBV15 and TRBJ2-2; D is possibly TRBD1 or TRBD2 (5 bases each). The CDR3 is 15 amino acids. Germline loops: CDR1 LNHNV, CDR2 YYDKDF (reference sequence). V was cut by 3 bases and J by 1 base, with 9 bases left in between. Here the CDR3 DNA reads TGTGCCACCAGCAGGGGGACGAAGAACACCGGGGAGCTGTTTTTT. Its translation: CATSRGTKNTGELFF.

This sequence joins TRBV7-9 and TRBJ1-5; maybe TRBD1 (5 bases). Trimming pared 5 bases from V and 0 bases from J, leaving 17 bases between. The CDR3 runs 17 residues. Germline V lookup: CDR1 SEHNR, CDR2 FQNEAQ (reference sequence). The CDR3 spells CASSARGGGNSNQPQHF. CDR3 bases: TGTGCCAGCAGCGCAAGGGGCGGGGGAAATAGCAATCAGCCCCAGCATTTT. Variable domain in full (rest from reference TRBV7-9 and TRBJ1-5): DTGVSQNPRHKITKRGQNVTFRCDPISEHNRLYWYRQTLGQGPEFLTYFQNEAQLEKSRLLSDRFSAERPKGSFSTLEIQRTEQGDSAMYLCASSARGGGNSNQPQHFGDGTRLSIL.

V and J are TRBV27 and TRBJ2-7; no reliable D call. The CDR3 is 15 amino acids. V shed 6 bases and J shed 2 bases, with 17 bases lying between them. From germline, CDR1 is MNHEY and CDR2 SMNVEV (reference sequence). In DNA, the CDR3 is TGTGCCAGCAGCCCGCTAAATCGTGGGACCTACGAGCAGTACTTC. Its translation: CASSPLNRGTYEQYF.

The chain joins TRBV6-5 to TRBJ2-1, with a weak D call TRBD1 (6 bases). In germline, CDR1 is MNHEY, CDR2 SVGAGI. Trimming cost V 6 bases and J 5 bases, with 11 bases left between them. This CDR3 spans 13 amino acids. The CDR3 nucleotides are TGTGCCAGCAGCAGGGGACCGAACAATGAGCAGTTCTTC. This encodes CASSRGPNNEQFF.

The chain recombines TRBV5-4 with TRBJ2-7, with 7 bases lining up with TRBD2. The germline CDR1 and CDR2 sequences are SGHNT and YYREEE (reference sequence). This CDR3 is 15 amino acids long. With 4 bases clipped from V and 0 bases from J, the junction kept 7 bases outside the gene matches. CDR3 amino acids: CASSRPSGSSYEQYF. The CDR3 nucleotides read TGTGCCAGCAGCCGTCCTAGCGGTAGCTCCTACGAGCAGTACTTC.

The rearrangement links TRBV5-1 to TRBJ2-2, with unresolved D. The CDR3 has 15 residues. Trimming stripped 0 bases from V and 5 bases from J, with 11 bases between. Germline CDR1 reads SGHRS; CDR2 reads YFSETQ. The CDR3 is CASSLAALETGELFF. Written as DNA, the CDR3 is TGCGCCAGCAGCTTGGCCGCCTTGGAGACCGGGGAGCTGTTTTTT.

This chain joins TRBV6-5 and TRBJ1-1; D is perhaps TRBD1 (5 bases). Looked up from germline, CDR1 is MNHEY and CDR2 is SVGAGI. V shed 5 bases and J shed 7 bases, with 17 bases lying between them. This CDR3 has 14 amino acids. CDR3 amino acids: CASSPPGGGFEAFF. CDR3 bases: TGTGCCAGCAGTCCACCCGGCGGGGGGTTTGAAGCTTTCTTT.

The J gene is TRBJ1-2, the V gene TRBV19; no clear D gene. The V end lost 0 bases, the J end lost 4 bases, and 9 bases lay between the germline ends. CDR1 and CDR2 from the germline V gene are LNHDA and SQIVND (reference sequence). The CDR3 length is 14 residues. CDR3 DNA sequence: TGTGCCAGTAGTATAGAAGAGGAACCCTATGGCTACACCTTC. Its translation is CASSIEEEPYGYTF.

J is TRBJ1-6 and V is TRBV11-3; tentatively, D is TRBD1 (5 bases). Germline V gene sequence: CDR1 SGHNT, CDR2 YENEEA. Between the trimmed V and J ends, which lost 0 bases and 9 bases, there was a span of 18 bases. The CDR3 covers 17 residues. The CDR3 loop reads CASSLDRDGGTGSPLHF. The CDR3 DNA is TGTGCCAGCAGCTTAGATCGAGACGGGGGAACGGGTTCACCCCTCCACTTT.

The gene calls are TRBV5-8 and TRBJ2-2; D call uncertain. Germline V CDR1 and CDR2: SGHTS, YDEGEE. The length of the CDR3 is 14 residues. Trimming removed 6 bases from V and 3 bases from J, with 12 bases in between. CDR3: CASTIDPDTGELFF. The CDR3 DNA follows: TGTGCCAGCACCATAGACCCCGACACCGGGGAGCTGTTTTTT. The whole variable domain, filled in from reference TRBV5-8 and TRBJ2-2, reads EAGVTQSPTHLIKTRGQQATLRCSPISGHTSVYWYQQALGLGLQFLLWYDEGEERNRGNFPPRFSGRQFPNYSSELNVNALELEDSALYLCASTIDPDTGELFFGEGSRLTVL.

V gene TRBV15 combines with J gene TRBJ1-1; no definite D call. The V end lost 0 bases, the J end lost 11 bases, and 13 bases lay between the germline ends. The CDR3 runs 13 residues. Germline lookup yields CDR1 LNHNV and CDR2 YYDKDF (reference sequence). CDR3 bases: TGTGCCACCAGCAGAGACGGGAGGGCATCGGCTTTCTTT. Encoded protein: CATSRDGRASAFF.

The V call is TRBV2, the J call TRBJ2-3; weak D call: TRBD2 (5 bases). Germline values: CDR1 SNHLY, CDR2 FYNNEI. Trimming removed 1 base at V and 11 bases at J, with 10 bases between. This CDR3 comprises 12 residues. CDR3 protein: CASSEDVSEQYF. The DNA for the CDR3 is TGTGCCAGCAGTGAAGATGTTAGCGAGCAGTATTTT.

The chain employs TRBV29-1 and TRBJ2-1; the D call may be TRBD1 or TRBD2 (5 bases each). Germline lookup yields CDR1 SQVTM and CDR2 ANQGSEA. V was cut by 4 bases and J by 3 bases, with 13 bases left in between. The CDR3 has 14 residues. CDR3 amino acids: CSVVWDHLYNEQFF. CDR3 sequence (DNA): TGCAGCGTTGTATGGGACCACCTCTACAATGAGCAGTTCTTC.

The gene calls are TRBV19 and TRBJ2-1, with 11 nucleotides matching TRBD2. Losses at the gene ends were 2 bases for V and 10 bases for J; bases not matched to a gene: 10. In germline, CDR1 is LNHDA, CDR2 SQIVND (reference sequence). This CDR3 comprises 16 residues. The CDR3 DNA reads TGTGCCAGTAGTATACTAGCGGGGGGAGGGTACAGGGAGCAGTTCTTC. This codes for CASSILAGGGYREQFF.